Given below is one T cell receptor (beta chain) in context. The data belong to a study of blood T cell repertoires in COVID-19. Background on the study: Italy, Spain and the United States were the sources of the convalescent and acute COVID-19 samples. T cells, B-cell-depleted T cells, or PBMCs provided the cDNA or gDNA that served as material.

In the original analysis: Amplified reference gene primers provided the basis for estimating nucleated cell counts. Measured with immunoSEQ multiplex PCR; TCRdb has only the in-frame clones, and not every one. That table gives V, J and clone size, and the DNA gave D and trimming. The sample includes 150,000 to 200,000 clones, over 70% seen only once; the top ten take roughly 9.2%. Germline CDR1 is SGHAT and CDR2 is FQNNGV. Losses at the gene ends were 6 bases for V and 3 bases for J; bases not matched to a gene: 8. CDR3 length equals 16 residues. The sequenced material came from peripheral blood. The chain recombines TRBV11-2 with TRBJ2-1; 10 bases align to TRBD2. The receptor was isolated from an elderly woman with active or convalescent COVID-19. The DNA of the CDR3 is TGTGCCAGCAGTCCACTTCTAGCGGGGGACTACAATGAGCAGTTCTTC. Translating it yields CASSPLLAGDYNEQFF.